Described below is a single T cell receptor (beta chain) sequence and its context. The sample comes from a study of shared clonotypes between healthy human individuals. About the research overall: The cohort had a couple of women and a few men, ages 18 to 49.

The CDR3 runs 13 residues. Unmatched junction bases numbered 4, after V lost 5 bases and J lost 4 bases. The germline gives CDR1 SQVTM, CDR2 ANQGSEA. Each cell subset's genomic DNA was divided evenly among several immunoSEQ plates. Only in-frame clones appear in the TCRdb table, and some are missing; sequencing was by immunoSEQ multiplex PCR. The sample carries 950,000 to 1,100,000 clones, 75% to 85% recorded once. Sequencing input: memory CD4+ T cells from PBMCs. Stated subset: CD45RA-negative fraction. The sequence came from a man aged 18 to 35 in good health. Some clones in this sample may be carry-over from other donors' samples. This chain connects TRBV29-1 to TRBJ1-1; 10 positions agree with TRBD1. CDR3 sequence (DNA): TGCAGCGTTATCAGGGACAGGGGCACTGAAGCTTTCTTT. Translation: CSVIRDRGTEAFF.